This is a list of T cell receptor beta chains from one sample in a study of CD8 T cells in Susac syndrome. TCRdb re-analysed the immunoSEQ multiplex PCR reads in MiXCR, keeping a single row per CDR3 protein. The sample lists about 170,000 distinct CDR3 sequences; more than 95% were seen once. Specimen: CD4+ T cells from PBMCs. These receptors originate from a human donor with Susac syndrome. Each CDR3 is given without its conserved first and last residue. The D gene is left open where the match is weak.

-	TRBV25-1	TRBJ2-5	ASSEYPGRETQY
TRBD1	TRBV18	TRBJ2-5	ASSPPGQALGTQY
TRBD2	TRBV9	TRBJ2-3	ASSPRLAVGITDTQY
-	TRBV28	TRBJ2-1	ASSPSFRPNEQF
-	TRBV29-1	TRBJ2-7	SVRSSYEQY
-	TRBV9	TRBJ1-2	ASSVGADNYGYT
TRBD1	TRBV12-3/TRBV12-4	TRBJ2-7	ASTTRDSYEQY
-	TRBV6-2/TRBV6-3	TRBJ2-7	ASSDFLRSYEQY
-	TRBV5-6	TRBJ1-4	ASSLWADEKLF
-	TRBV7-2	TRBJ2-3	ASSLGGERTDTQY
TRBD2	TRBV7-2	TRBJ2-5	ASSLGLAGGQETQY
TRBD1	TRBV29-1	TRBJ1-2	SVEDTGGINYGYT
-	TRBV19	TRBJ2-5	ASSKARQSDTTQY
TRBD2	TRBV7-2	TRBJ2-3	ASSGRTSGTATDTQY
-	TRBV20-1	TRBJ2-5	SAPNQRGETQY
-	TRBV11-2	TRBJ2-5	ASINSGQETQY
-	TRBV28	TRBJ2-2	ASSLWLAGNTGELF
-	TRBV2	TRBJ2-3	ASSPSTGTDTQY
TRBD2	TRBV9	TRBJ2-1	ASSVGLLLAGASHEQF
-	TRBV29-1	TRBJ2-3	SVGQGWDWY
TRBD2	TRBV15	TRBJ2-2	ATSPGSGGAGELF
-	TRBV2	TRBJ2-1	ASLGGSYNEQF
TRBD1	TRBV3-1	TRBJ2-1	ASSQAGQGAYNEQF
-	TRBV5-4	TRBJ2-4	ASSFPGGGENIQY
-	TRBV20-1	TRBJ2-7	SASRWTPYEQY
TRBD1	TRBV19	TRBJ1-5	ASSIAGGVQGAQPQH
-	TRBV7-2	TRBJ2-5	ASSFAREETQY
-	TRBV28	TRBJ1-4	ATARAGDEKLF
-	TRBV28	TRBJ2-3	ASGSGVRY
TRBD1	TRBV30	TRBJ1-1	AWSATGGSGTEAF
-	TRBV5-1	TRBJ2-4	ASSYDRGIQY
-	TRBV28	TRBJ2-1	ASRLAISYNEQF
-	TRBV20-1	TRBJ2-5	SASPAGAQETQY
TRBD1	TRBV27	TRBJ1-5	ASSHDRGNQPQH
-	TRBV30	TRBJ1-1	ACQTKNTEAF
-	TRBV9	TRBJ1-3	ASRRGDSGNTIY
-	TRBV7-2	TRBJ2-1	ASGGRLGSYNEQF
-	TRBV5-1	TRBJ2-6	ASSLRAGANVLT
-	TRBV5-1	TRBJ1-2	ASSLEGGQGTSYGYT
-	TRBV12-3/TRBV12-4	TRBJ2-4	ASSLNRESIQY
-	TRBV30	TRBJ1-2	AWSANPNYGYT
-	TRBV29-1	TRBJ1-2	SVERAGYT
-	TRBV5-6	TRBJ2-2	ASRRLGGELF
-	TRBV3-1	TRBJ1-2	ASSLTESLHGYT
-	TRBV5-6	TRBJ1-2	ASSPLSRGVRDYT
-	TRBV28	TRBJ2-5	ASSREYQETQY
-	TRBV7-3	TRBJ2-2	ASSLTGDGAATGELF
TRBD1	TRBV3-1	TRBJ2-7	ASSPKTLQGAYEQY
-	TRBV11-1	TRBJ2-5	ASSYTGIEKTQY
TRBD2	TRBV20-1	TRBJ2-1	SARDPASGSYNEQF
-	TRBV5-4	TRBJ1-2	ASSSDSRNYGYT
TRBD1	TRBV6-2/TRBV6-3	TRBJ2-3	ASSDLPRGTGVPDTQY
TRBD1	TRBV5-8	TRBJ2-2	ASRFRGQNTGELF
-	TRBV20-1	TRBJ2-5	SAGETQY
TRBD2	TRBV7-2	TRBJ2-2	ASSLRLAGASGELF